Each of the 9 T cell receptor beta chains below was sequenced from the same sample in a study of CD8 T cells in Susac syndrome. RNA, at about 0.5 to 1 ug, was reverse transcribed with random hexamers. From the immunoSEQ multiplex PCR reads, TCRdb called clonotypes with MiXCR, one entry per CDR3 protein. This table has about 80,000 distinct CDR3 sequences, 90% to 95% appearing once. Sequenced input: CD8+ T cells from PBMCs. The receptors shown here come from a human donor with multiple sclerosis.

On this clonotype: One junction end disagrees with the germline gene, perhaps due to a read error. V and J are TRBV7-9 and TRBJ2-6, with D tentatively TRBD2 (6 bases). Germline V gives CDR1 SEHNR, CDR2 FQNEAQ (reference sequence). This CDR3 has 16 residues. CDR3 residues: CASSLARGAGANVLTF. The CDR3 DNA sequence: TGTGCCAGCAGCCTAGCGCGGGGCGCAGGGGCCAACGTCCTGACTTTC.

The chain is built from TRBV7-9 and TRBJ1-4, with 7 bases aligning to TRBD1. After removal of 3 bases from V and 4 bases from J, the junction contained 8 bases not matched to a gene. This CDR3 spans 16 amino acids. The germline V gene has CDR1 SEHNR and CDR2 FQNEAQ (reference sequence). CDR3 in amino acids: CASSLYRDSFNEKLFF. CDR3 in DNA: TGTGCCAGCAGCTTGTACCGGGACAGCTTTAATGAAAAACTGTTTTTT. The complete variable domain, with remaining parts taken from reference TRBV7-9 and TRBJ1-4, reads DTGVSQNPRHKITKRGQNVTFRCDPISEHNRLYWYRQTLGQGPEFLTYFQNEAQLEKSRLLSDRFSAERPKGSFSTLEIQRTEQGDSAMYLCASSLYRDSFNEKLFFGSGTQLSVL.

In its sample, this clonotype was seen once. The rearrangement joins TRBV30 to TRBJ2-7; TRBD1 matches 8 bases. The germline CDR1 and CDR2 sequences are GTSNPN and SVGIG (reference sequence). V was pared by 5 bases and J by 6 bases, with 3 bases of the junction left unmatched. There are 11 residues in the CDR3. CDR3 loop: CAWVTGVEQYF. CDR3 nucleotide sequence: TGTGCCTGGGTGACAGGGGTCGAGCAGTACTTC.

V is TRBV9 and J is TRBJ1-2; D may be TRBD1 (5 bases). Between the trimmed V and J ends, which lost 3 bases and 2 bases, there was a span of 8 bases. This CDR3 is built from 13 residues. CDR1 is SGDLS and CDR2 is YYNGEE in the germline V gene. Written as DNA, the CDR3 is TGTGCCAGCAGCGGGGGGTTGAACTATGGCTACACCTTC. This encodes CASSGGLNYGYTF.

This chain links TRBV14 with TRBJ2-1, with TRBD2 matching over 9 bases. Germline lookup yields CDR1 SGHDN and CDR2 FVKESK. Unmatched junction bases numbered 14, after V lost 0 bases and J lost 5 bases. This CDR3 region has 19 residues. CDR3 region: CASSQEYGAGTSRHNEQFF. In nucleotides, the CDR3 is TGTGCCAGCAGCCAAGAGTATGGGGCTGGGACTAGCAGACACAATGAGCAGTTCTTC.

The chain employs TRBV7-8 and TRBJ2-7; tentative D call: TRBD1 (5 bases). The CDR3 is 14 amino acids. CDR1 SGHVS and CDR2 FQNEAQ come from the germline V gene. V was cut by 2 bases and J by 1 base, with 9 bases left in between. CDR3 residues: CASSLNRFSYEQYF. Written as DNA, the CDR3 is TGTGCCAGCAGCTTAAACAGGTTTTCCTACGAGCAGTACTTC.

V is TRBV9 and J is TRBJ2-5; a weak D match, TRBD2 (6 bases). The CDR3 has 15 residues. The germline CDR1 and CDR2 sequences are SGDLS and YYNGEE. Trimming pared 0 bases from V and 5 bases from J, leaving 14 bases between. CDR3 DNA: TGTGCCAGCAGCGTAGGCCCTGGGACTTTGGAGACCCAGTACTTC. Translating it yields CASSVGPGTLETQYF.

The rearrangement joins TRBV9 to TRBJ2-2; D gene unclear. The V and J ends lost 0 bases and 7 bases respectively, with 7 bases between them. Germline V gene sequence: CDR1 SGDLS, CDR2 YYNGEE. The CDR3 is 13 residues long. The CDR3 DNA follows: TGTGCCAGCAGCGTAGTAGTTCGCGGGGAGCTGTTTTTT. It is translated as CASSVVVRGELFF.

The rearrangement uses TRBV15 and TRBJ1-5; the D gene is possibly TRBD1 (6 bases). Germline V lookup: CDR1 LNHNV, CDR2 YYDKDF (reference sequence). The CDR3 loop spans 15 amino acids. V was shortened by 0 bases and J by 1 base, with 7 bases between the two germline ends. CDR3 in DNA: TGTGCCACCAGCAGAGATCAGGGGAGCAATCAGCCCCAGCATTTT. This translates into CATSRDQGSNQPQHF.